This T cell receptor (beta chain) was recovered during a study of blood T cells in healthy people across ages. Study-wide background: There was about one barcoded beta molecule captured by template switching per two T cells. Findings of the study overall: Unknown donor CMV status possibly confounded expanded clonotype changes. Estimated diversity, derived from one million T cells, was regarded as an underestimate.

Ten milliliters of peripheral blood were drawn from each donor into EDTA-treated tubes. This clonotype has just a few counts. Its target is not known. The CDR3 length is 13 residues. CDR1 and CDR2 (germline): LGHNA, YNFKEQ. V was clipped by 4 bases and J by 5 bases, with 11 bases between them. Together with a sample-barcoded 5' primer, a J-beta primer mix was included in a second PCR lasting roughly 6 to 12 cycles. TCRdb reanalysed the 5' RACE reads using MiXCR and keeps one entry per CDR3 protein. The repertoire holds about 640,000 distinct CDR3 sequences, with around three fifths as singletons. The sequenced material came from blood. The sequence was collected from a man in his fifties or sixties in good health. The genes are TRBV4-2 and TRBJ2-5; no clear D gene. The CDR3 nucleotides are TGTGCCAGCAGCCTCATCAGTGGGGAGACCCAGTACTTC. This encodes CASSLISGETQYF.